Described below is a single T cell receptor beta chain sequence and its context. Its antigen is unidentified. The data were taken from a study of cytomegalovirus exposure and HLA in healthy donors. Vbeta (60) and Jbeta (13) primers were used in the PCR. Only in-frame clones appear in the TCRdb table, and some are missing; sequencing was by immunoSEQ multiplex PCR. The sample includes 210,000 or so clones, around nine tenths of them seen just once. CDR3 length equals 18 residues. The germline V gene encodes CDR1 SGHAT and CDR2 FQNNGV. The V end lost 0 bases, the J end lost 6 bases, and 20 bases lay between the germline ends. General study findings and limits: There were a few CMV-associated chains whose specificity for CMV antigens was confirmed in vitro. A later analysis found most CMV-associated TCR beta chains apparently HLA-restricted.

The specimen was PBMCs. The chain is built from TRBV11-2 and TRBJ2-2; D possibly corresponds to TRBD1 (6 bases). This TCR was sampled from a young woman in good health and CMV-seronegative. For the CDR3, the DNA is TGTGCCAGCAGCTTAGATAGAGGTCAAACAGGGTGGGCCGGGGAGCTGTTTTTT. Translated, it gives CASSLDRGQTGWAGELFF.